Listed below are T cell receptor beta chains from one sample, sequenced in a study of T cells in narcolepsy. The assay was immunoSEQ multiplex PCR, and TCRdb's table has in-frame clones only and misses some. The sample lists thousands of clones, roughly 57% occurring once. The sequenced sample was CD45RA- memory CD8+ T cells from PBMCs. These receptors were obtained from a human donor with narcolepsy. CDR3s include the opening cysteine and the closing phenylalanine or tryptophan. Fields, in order: V gene, clone size, CDR3 protein. Expanded clones are given a class, and other clones once, few, many or no size at all.

V: TRBV6-4; size: .; CDR3: CASSDKVNSPLHF
V: TRBV27; size: medium-sized; CDR3: CASSPGEVNTEAFF
V: TRBV4-2; size: .; CDR3: CASSQDPKQPSYNEQFF
V: TRBV9; size: .; CDR3: CASSPGTGNTGELFF
V: TRBV7-9; size: .; CDR3: CASSLVSPLTDTQYF
V: TRBV4-1; size: .; CDR3: CASSPLGESYNEQFF
V: TRBV10-1; size: few; CDR3: CASSEGHQSF
V: TRBV6-5; size: few; CDR3: CASRIGQGFNSPLHF
V: TRBV29-1; size: .; CDR3: CSVEGNTEAFF
V: TRBV6-5; size: few; CDR3: CASTTSGTGTGYTF
V: TRBV5-1; size: .; CDR3: CASSAGLAGISLAGELFF
V: TRBV6-5; size: large; CDR3: CATGPAPGDTQYF
V: TRBV7-9; size: large; CDR3: CASSLAYNSPLHF
V: TRBV11-2; size: .; CDR3: CASNRGLVGTDTQYF
V: TRBV6-5; size: .; CDR3: CASSYFSGGAGNEQFF
V: TRBV5-1; size: .; CDR3: CASSLPGGSGPTDTQYF
V: TRBV5-8; size: .; CDR3: CASSAGTSGGFGETQYF
V: TRBV14; size: .; CDR3: CASSPGAGSDEQYF
V: TRBV2; size: .; CDR3: CASSELDRQANYGYTF
V: TRBV23-1; size: .; CDR3: CASSQWPRGPYEQYF
V: TRBV5-1; size: few; CDR3: CASSLEVLAGHEQFF
V: TRBV28; size: .; CDR3: CASNLDRVSEKLFF
V: TRBV5-4; size: .; CDR3: CASSGAGVEQFF
V: TRBV2; size: few; CDR3: CASSTPGGTYNEQFF
V: TRBV5-5; size: .; CDR3: CASSLEVAGNSPLHF
V: TRBV28; size: few; CDR3: CASSELAQNQETQYF
V: TRBV4-1; size: few; CDR3: CASSRREDHEQFF
V: TRBV4-3; size: few; CDR3: CASSQRDRGARGYTF
V: TRBV27; size: .; CDR3: CASSYTGTSGGAVAGELFF
V: TRBV5-5; size: once; CDR3: CASSLGDRGNTGELFF
V: TRBV30; size: .; CDR3: CAWSGGGKNNLF
V: TRBV20-1; size: .; CDR3: CSARGQGGAFF
V: TRBV6-1; size: .; CDR3: CASSSGEDTGELFF
V: TRBV15; size: .; CDR3: CATSGGGETGELFF
V: TRBV7-9; size: few; CDR3: CASRREGNYEQYF
V: TRBV28; size: medium-sized; CDR3: CASSPFSYEQYF
V: TRBV30; size: .; CDR3: CAWSIGTEAFF
V: TRBV27; size: .; CDR3: CASRPVTNSYNSPLHF
V: TRBV4-1; size: .; CDR3: CASSQDGGGNVYGYTF
V: TRBV5-6; size: medium-sized; CDR3: CASSLTGGNQPQHF
V: TRBV2; size: .; CDR3: CASKGRDSYNEQFF